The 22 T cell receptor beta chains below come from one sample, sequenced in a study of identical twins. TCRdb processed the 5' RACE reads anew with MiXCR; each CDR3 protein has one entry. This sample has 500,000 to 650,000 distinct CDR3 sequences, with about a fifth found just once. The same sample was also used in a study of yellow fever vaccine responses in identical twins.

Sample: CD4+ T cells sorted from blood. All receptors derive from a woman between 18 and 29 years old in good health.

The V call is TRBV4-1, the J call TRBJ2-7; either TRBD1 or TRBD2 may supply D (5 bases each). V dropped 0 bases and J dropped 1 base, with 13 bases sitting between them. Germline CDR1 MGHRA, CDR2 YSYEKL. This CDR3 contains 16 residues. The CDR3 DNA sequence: TGCGCCAGCAGCCAAGAGTTGGGACGTCAGTCCTACGAGCAGTACGTC. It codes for CASSQELGRQSYEQYV.

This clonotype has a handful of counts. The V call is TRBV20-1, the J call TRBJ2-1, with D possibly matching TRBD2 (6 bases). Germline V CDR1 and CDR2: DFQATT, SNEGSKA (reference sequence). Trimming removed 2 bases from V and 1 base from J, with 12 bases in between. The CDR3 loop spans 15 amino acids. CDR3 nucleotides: TGCAGTGCTAGACGACTAGGGAGGTCCTACAATGAGCAGTTCTTC. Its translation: CSARRLGRSYNEQFF.

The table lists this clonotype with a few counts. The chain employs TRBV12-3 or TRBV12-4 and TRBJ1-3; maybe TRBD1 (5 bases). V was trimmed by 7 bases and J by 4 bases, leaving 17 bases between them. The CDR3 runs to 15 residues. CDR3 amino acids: CASTLGAAGGNTIYF. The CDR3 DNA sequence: TGTGCCAGCACCCTGGGAGCGGCAGGGGGAAACACCATATATTTT.

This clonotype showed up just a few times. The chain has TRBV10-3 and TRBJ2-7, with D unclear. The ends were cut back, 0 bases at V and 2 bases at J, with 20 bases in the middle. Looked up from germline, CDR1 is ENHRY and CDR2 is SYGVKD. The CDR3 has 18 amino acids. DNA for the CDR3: TGTGCCATCAGTGAGTCAAGGAGTCAGGCGCATCAAACCTACGAGCAGTACGTC. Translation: CAISESRSQAHQTYEQYV.

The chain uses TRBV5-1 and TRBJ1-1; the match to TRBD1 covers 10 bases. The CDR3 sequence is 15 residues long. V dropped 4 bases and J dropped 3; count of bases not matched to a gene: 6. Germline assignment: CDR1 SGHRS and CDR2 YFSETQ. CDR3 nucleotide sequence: TGCGCCAGCAGCATGACAGGGGGCAAAGACACTGAAGCTTTCTTT. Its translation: CASSMTGGKDTEAFF.

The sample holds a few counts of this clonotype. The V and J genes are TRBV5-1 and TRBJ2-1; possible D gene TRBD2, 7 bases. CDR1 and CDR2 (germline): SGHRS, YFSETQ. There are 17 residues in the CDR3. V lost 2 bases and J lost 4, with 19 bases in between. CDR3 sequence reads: CASSLLAMGGAYNEQFF. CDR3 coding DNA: TGCGCCAGCAGCTTATTAGCGATGGGGGGGGCTTACAATGAGCAGTTCTTC.

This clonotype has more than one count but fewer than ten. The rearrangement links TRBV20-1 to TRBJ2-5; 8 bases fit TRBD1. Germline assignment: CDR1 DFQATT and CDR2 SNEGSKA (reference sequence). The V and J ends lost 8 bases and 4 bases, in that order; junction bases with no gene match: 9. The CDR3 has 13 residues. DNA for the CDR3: TGCAGTACACCGACAGGGGTGGGAGAGACCCAGTACTTC. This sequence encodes CSTPTGVGETQYF.

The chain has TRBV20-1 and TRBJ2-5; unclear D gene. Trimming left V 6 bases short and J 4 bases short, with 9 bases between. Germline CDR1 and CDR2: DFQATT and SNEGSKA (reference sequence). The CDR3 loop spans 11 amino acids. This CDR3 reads CSAGQGETQYF. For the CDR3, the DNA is TGCAGTGCGGGTCAAGGAGAGACCCAGTACTTC.

This CDR3 is CASSQGKRDRANEKLFF. The DNA of the CDR3 is TGCGCCAGCAGCCAAGGAAAACGGGACAGGGCTAATGAAAAACTGTTTTTT. The chain employs TRBV4-1 and TRBJ1-4, with 9 bases lining up with TRBD1. CDR3 size: 17 residues. The germline V gene encodes CDR1 MGHRA and CDR2 YSYEKL. V was pared by 1 base and J by 3 bases, with 6 bases of the junction left unmatched.

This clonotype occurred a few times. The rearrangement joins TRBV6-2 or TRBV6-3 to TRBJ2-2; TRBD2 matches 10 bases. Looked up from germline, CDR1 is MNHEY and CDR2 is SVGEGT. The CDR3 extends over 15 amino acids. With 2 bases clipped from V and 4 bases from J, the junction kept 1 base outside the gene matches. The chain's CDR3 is CASSYLAGVTGELFF. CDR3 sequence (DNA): TGTGCCAGCAGTTACCTAGCGGGGGTCACCGGGGAGCTGTTTTTT.

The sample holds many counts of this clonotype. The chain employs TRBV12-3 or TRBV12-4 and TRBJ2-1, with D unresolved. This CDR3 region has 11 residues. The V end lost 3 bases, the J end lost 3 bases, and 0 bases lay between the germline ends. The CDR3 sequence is CASSFYNEQFF. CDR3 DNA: TGTGCCAGCAGTTTCTACAATGAGCAGTTCTTC.

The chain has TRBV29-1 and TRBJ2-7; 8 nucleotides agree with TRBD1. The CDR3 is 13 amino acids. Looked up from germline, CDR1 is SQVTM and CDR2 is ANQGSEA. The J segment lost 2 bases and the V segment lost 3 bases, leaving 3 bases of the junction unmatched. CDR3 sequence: CSVDGTGPYEQYF. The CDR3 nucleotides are TGCAGCGTTGACGGGACAGGACCCTACGAGCAGTACTTC.

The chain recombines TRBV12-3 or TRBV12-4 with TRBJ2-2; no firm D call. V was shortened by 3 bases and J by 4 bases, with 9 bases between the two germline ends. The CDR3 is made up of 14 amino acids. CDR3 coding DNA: TGTGCCAGCAGTTTGGGGTATGGCACCGGGGAGCTGTTTTTT. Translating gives CASSLGYGTGELFF.

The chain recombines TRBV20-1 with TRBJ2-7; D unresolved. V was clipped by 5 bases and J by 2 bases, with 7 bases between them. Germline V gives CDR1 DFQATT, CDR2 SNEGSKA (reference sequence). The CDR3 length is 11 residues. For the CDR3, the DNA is TGCAGTGCTCGGAACCCCTACGAGCAGTACTTC. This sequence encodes CSARNPYEQYF.

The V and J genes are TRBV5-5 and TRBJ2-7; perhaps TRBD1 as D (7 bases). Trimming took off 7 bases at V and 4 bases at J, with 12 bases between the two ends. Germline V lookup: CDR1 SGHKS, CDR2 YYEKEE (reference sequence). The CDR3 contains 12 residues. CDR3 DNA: TGTGCCAGCGCGGAGGGGGCTTACGAGCAGTACTTC. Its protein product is CASAEGAYEQYF. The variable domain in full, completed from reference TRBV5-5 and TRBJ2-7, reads DAGVTQSPTHLIKTRGQQVTLRCSPISGHKSVSWYQQVLGQGPQFIFQYYEKEERGRGNFPDRFSARQFPNYSSELNVNALLLGDSALYLCASAEGAYEQYFGPGTRLTVT.

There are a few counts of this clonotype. CDR3 sequence: CASSPLGTKQGNTEAFF. CDR3 DNA: TGTGCCAGCTCACCCCTTGGAACCAAACAGGGGAACACTGAAGCTTTCTTT. V usage is TRBV18 and J usage is TRBJ1-1; TRBD1 is a possible D gene (6 bases). CDR3 length: 17 amino acids. Between the trimmed V and J ends, which lost 3 bases and 1 base, there was a span of 18 bases. CDR1 and CDR2 (germline): KGHSH, LQKENI. The whole variable domain, filled in from reference TRBV18 and TRBJ1-1, reads NAGVMQNPRHLVRRRGQEARLRCSPMKGHSHVYWYRQLPEEGLKFMVYLQKENIIDESGMPKERFSAEFPKEGPSILRIQQVVRGDSAAYFCASSPLGTKQGNTEAFFGQGTRLTVV.

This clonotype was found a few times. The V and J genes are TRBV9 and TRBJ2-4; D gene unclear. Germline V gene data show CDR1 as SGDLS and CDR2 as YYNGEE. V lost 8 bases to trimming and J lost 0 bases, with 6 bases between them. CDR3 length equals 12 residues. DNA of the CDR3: TGTGCCAGAGAACTAGCCAAAAACATTCAGTACTTC. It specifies CARELAKNIQYF. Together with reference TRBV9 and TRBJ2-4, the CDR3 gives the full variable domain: DSGVTQTPKHLITATGQRVTLRCSPRSGDLSVYWYQQSLDQGLQFLIQYYNGEERAKGNILERFSAQQFPDLHSELNLSSLELGDSALYFCARELAKNIQYFGAGTRLSVL.

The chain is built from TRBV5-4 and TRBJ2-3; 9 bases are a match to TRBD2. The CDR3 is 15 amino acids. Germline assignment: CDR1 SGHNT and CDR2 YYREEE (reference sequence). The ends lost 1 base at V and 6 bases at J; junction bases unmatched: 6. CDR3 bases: TGTGCCAGCAGCTTGCGGCTAGCGGGGATGGATACGCAGTATTTT. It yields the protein CASSLRLAGMDTQYF.

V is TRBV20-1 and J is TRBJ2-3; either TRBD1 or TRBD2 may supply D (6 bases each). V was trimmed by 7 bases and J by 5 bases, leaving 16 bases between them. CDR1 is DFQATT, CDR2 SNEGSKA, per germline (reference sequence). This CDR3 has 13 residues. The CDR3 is CSGGAGVLDTQYF. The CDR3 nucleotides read TGCAGTGGGGGGGCAGGGGTCCTAGATACGCAGTATTTT.

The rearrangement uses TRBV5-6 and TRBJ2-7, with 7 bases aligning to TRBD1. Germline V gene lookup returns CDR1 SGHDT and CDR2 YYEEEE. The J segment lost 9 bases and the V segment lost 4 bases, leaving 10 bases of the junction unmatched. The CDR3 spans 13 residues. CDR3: CASSPTGTVGQYV. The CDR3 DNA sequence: TGTGCCAGCAGCCCTACCGGGACAGTAGGGCAGTACGTC.

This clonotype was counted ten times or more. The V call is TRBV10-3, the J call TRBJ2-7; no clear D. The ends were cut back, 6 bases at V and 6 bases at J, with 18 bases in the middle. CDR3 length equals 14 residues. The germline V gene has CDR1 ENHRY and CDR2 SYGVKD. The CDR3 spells CAIRNAVTDSEQYF. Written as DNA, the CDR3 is TGTGCCATCAGGAACGCGGTTACCGACTCCGAGCAGTACTTC.

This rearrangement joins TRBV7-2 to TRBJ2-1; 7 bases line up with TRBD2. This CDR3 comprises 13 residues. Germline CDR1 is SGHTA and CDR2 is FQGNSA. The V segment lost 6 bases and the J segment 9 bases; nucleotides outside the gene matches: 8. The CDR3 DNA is TGTGCCAGCAGTTTTACTAGCGTGGGTGAGCAGTTCTTC. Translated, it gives CASSFTSVGEQFF.